The clone carrying this T cell receptor (beta chain) was counted only a few times. The data were obtained in a study of blood T cells in healthy people across ages. The CDR3 length is 17 residues. The junction had 18 bases not matched to a gene; V was cut back by 5 bases and J by 3 bases. Germline-derived CDR1 and CDR2 are DFQATT and SNEGSKA (reference sequence). A second PCR of 7 to 11 cycles used a sample-barcoded 5' primer and a J-beta primer mix. Using its own MiXCR run on the 5' RACE reads, TCRdb lists one record per CDR3 protein. The data show roughly 800,000 distinct CDR3 sequences, around 34% seen once.

This TCR was sampled from a young man in good health. The chain joins TRBV20-1 to TRBJ2-5; TRBD2 matches at 7 bases. The sample consisted of blood. The CDR3 reads CSAPDWGGHSSKETQYF. CDR3 nucleotides: TGCAGTGCTCCGGACTGGGGAGGGCATTCGAGCAAAGAGACCCAGTACTTC.